This is a list of T cell receptor beta chains from one sample in a study of radiation and T cells in renal cell carcinoma. The protocol was immunoSEQ multiplex PCR, while the TCRdb copy is restricted to in-frame clones and leaves out a portion. The data hold 20,000 to 25,000 clones, with 80% observed a single time. Material: blood, obtained from a patient whose treatment included radiotherapy and nephrectomy. The receptors were sampled from a man in his 60s with renal cell carcinoma. CDR3s include the opening cysteine and the closing phenylalanine or tryptophan. Fields, in order: V gene, J gene, D gene, clone size, CDR3 protein, CDR3 DNA. A D gene is named only where the DNA matches it firmly. Some rows mark clone size as missing; the rest say once, few, many or name a class of expanded clone.

v_call: TRBV5-3
j_call: TRBJ2-7
d_call: TRBD2
clone_size: -
cdr3_aa: CARSGASGTPGEQYF
cdr3_nt: TGTGCCAGAAGCGGGGCTAGCGGCACCCCTGGGGAGCAGTACTTC

v_call: TRBV5-4
j_call: TRBJ2-7
d_call: TRBD2
clone_size: -
cdr3_aa: CASSTGLAGVDPYEQYF
cdr3_nt: TGTGCCAGCAGCACTGGACTAGCGGGAGTCGATCCCTACGAGCAGTACTTC

v_call: TRBV30
j_call: TRBJ2-7
d_call: -
clone_size: -
cdr3_aa: CAHLNEQYF
cdr3_nt: TGTGCCCATCTCAACGAGCAGTACTTC

v_call: TRBV6-5
j_call: TRBJ2-7
d_call: TRBD2
clone_size: -
cdr3_aa: CASSAGLAGYEQYF
cdr3_nt: TGTGCCAGCAGTGCGGGACTAGCGGGCTACGAGCAGTACTTC

v_call: TRBV2
j_call: TRBJ2-5
d_call: TRBD1
clone_size: -
cdr3_aa: CASSSGQTQETQYF
cdr3_nt: TGTGCCAGCAGTTCGGGACAGACCCAAGAGACCCAGTACTTC

v_call: TRBV10-2
j_call: TRBJ2-5
d_call: TRBD2
clone_size: -
cdr3_aa: CASSLAGVGETQYF
cdr3_nt: TGCGCCAGCAGCTTAGCGGGAGTAGGAGAGACCCAGTACTTC

v_call: TRBV6-5
j_call: TRBJ2-2
d_call: -
clone_size: -
cdr3_aa: CASSYDSGTGELFF
cdr3_nt: TGTGCCAGCAGTTACGACAGCGGCACCGGGGAGCTGTTTTTT

v_call: TRBV7-2
j_call: TRBJ1-5
d_call: -
clone_size: -
cdr3_aa: CASSQNRVGGRQPQHF
cdr3_nt: TGTGCCAGCAGCCAGAATAGGGTGGGGGGCCGTCAGCCCCAGCATTTT

v_call: TRBV4-1
j_call: TRBJ2-3
d_call: -
clone_size: -
cdr3_aa: CASSQILDTQYF
cdr3_nt: TGCGCCAGCAGCCAAATTCTTGATACGCAGTATTTT

v_call: TRBV19
j_call: TRBJ1-5
d_call: -
clone_size: -
cdr3_aa: CASSIRTDYSNQPQHF
cdr3_nt: TGTGCCAGTAGTATTAGGACGGACTATAGCAATCAGCCCCAGCATTTT

v_call: TRBV6-5
j_call: TRBJ2-2
d_call: -
clone_size: -
cdr3_aa: CATTSNPGELFF
cdr3_nt: TGTGCCACGACAAGTAATCCCGGGGAGCTGTTTTTT

v_call: TRBV7-2
j_call: TRBJ1-2
d_call: -
clone_size: once
cdr3_aa: CASSPEQGNGYTF
cdr3_nt: TGTGCCAGCAGCCCCGAACAGGGTAATGGCTACACCTTC

v_call: TRBV21-1
j_call: TRBJ2-4
d_call: -
clone_size: -
cdr3_aa: CARPTSPSVGATKNIQYF
cdr3_nt: TGTGCCAGACCGACTTCTCCTTCGGTGGGGGCGACCAAAAACATTCAGTACTTC

v_call: TRBV7-8
j_call: TRBJ1-2
d_call: -
clone_size: medium-sized
cdr3_aa: CASSLLVGGGYTF
cdr3_nt: TGTGCCAGCAGCTTACTAGTGGGAGGTGGCTACACCTTC

v_call: TRBV18
j_call: TRBJ2-7
d_call: TRBD2
clone_size: -
cdr3_aa: CASSPLWEGEQYF
cdr3_nt: TGTGCCAGCTCACCACTCTGGGAGGGCGAGCAGTACTTC

v_call: TRBV5-1
j_call: TRBJ1-5
d_call: TRBD1
clone_size: once
cdr3_aa: CASSPGQGGSNQPQHF
cdr3_nt: TGCGCCAGCAGCCCGGGACAGGGGGGCAGCAATCAGCCCCAGCATTTT